This TCR beta chain was captured by sequencing in a study of T cells in Graves' hyperthyroidism and ophthalmopathy. V dropped 0 bases and J dropped 7 bases, with 11 bases sitting between them. Germline-derived CDR1 and CDR2 are SGHRS and YFSETQ. The CDR3 extends over 15 amino acids. TCR beta CDR3 region amplification was performed from RNA transcripts. In the first-round RT-PCR of the TCR CDR3, the HTBI primer set was used. Each CDR3 protein gets one entry after TCRdb re-called the multiplex PCR reads with MiXCR. Counted here are roughly 500,000 distinct CDR3 sequences, about 15% occurring once; the ten biggest clones make up less than 6%. This clonotype was observed at least ten times. Its antigen remains unknown. Study-wide results and caveats: Model predictions of ophthalmopathy came a median approximately 6 months before onset.

The sample consisted of blood. The receptor was derived from a woman aged 25 to 45 with Graves' hyperthyroidism that later progressed to Graves' ophthalmopathy. The J gene is TRBJ1-6, the V gene TRBV5-1, with D maybe TRBD1 (6 bases). CDR3 nucleotides: TGCGCCAGCAGCTTGGAATGGGGGGCCAATTCACCCCTCCACTTT. Amino acids: CASSLEWGANSPLHF.